This passage covers 30 T cell receptor beta chains from one sample sequenced in a study of blood T cell repertoires in COVID-19. Clones were sequenced by immunoSEQ multiplex PCR, and TCRdb holds only the in-frame ones, with some missing. The sample includes tens of thousands of clones, more than 75% of them seen just once. The specimen was peripheral blood. These receptors were obtained from a woman in her fifties or sixties with acute or convalescent COVID-19.

The chain has TRBV6-5 and TRBJ2-3; 10 bases are shared with TRBD2. The length of the CDR3 is 14 residues. Germline CDR1 MNHEY, CDR2 SVGAGI. The V and J ends lost 7 bases and 8 bases, in that order; junction bases with no gene match: 9. For the CDR3, the DNA is TGTGCCAGCATCCAAGCGGGGGGGCGTGGTACGCAGTATTTT. It specifies CASIQAGGRGTQYF.

V and J are TRBV4-2 and TRBJ1-2; 7 bases map to TRBD1. The CDR3 has 17 amino acids. Germline V gene data show CDR1 as LGHNA and CDR2 as YNFKEQ. Trimming took 0 bases from V and 7 from J; bases not matched to a gene: 14. This chain's CDR3 is CASSQEVFARGRGGYTF. The CDR3 DNA reads TGTGCCAGCAGCCAAGAGGTCTTTGCGAGGGGGCGAGGTGGCTACACCTTC.

The chain carries TRBV6-5 and TRBJ2-1; the match to TRBD1 covers 7 bases. Germline assignment: CDR1 MNHEY and CDR2 SVGAGI. J was trimmed by 0 bases and V by 5 bases; bases with no gene match: 4. The CDR3 is 15 amino acids. The CDR3: CASSRDRDSYNEQFF. The DNA of the CDR3 is TGTGCCAGCAGTAGGGACAGAGACTCCTACAATGAGCAGTTCTTC.

This chain connects TRBV5-5 to TRBJ2-7, with D tentatively TRBD1 (6 bases). V lost 4 bases and J 6 bases, leaving 17 bases between the germline ends. The CDR3 is 14 amino acids. CDR1 is SGHKS, CDR2 YYEKEE, per germline (reference sequence). This CDR3 reads CASSVRGPPGEQYV. CDR3 bases: TGTGCCAGCAGCGTCAGGGGCCCCCCGGGCGAGCAGTACGTC.

V gene TRBV5-8 combines with J gene TRBJ2-7; no clear D. CDR3 length: 15 amino acids. The germline V gene encodes CDR1 SGHTS and CDR2 YDEGEE. V gave up 2 bases and J gave up 0 bases, with 12 bases separating them. This CDR3 reads CASSFIAGFSYEQYV. CDR3 nucleotides: TGTGCCAGCAGCTTCATCGCAGGATTCTCCTACGAGCAGTACGTC.

The chain joins TRBV6-2 or TRBV6-3 to TRBJ2-7; a possible D gene is TRBD1 (5 bases). Trimming took 2 bases from V and 6 from J, leaving 11 bases between them. CDR1 is MNHEY and CDR2 is SVGEGT in the germline V gene. The CDR3 is made up of 13 amino acids. The CDR3 DNA sequence: TGTGCCAGCAGTTACGGCAGGGTGGGCGAGCAGTACGTC. Its translation is CASSYGRVGEQYV.

The chain is built from TRBV5-1 and TRBJ2-2, with D possibly TRBD1 on 5 matching bases. Germline V lookup: CDR1 SGHRS, CDR2 YFSETQ. Trimming removed 0 bases at V and 7 bases at J, with 10 bases between. The CDR3 extends over 14 amino acids. The CDR3 DNA reads as TGCGCCAGCAGCTTGGGGCTAAGGGGCGGGGAGCTGTTTTTT. It is translated as CASSLGLRGGELFF.

The J gene is TRBJ2-1, the V gene TRBV27; a possible D gene is TRBD1 (6 bases). Germline CDR1 MNHEY, CDR2 SMNVEV (reference sequence). V was trimmed by 5 bases and J by 2 bases, leaving 16 bases between them. This CDR3 spans 16 amino acids. DNA for the CDR3: TGTGCCAGCAGTGCCTCCAGGGGTCGGGCCTACAATGAGCAGTTCTTC. Encoded protein: CASSASRGRAYNEQFF.

The chain is built from TRBV27 and TRBJ1-1; 8 bases are shared with TRBD1. V was pared by 3 bases and J by 5 bases, with 8 bases of the junction left unmatched. This CDR3 has 15 residues. Germline loops: CDR1 MNHEY, CDR2 SMNVEV (reference sequence). The CDR3 DNA reads as TGTGCCAGCAGTTTCCAGCACAGGGGGAAGACTGAAGCTTTCTTT. Its translation is CASSFQHRGKTEAFF.

The rearrangement joins TRBV5-1 to TRBJ2-5; the D is unclear. The CDR3 extends over 14 amino acids. The germline V gene encodes CDR1 SGHRS and CDR2 YFSETQ. Trimming shortened V by 1 base and J by 4 bases, and 11 bases separated the two germline ends. The CDR3 is CASSLTSVGETQYF. The CDR3 coding sequence is TGCGCCAGCAGCTTGACCAGCGTTGGAGAGACCCAGTACTTC.

This chain connects TRBV6-5 to TRBJ1-6; possibly TRBD1 for D (5 bases). The CDR3 consists of 15 residues. Trimming removed 2 bases at V and 7 bases at J, with 12 bases between. Germline lookup yields CDR1 MNHEY and CDR2 SVGAGI. The DNA for the CDR3 is TGTGCCAGCAGTTACGAACAGGCCCGGAATTCACCCCTCCACTTT. Its protein product is CASSYEQARNSPLHF.

This rearrangement joins TRBV24-1 to TRBJ2-3; 9 bases are a match to TRBD2. J was trimmed by 2 bases and V by 7 bases; bases with no gene match: 15. CDR3 length: 18 amino acids. CDR1 and CDR2 (germline): KGHDR, SFDVKD. DNA for the CDR3: TGTGCCACCAGGAACGCCTTAGGAGCGGGGGGTGACACAGATACGCAGTATTTT. Residues: CATRNALGAGGDTDTQYF.

Written as DNA, the CDR3 is TGTGCCAGCAGCGTAGGGGCTTCACAGGCCGGGGAGCTGTTTTTT. Its translation: CASSVGASQAGELFF. This sequence joins TRBV9 and TRBJ2-2, with D possibly TRBD1 on 5 matching bases. The CDR3 sequence is 15 residues long. The germline CDR1 and CDR2 sequences are SGDLS and YYNGEE. Trimming took 0 bases from V and 6 from J, leaving 12 bases between them.

The chain uses TRBV3-1 (or the pseudogene TRBV3-2) and TRBJ2-2, with TRBD2 identical over 8 bases. Germline CDR1 and CDR2: LGHDT and YNNKEL (reference sequence). The CDR3 length is 19 residues. Trimming cost V 1 base and J 4 bases; bases outside gene matches: 14. The CDR3 protein is CASSQVLLAGTRGTGELFF. The CDR3 nucleotides read TGTGCCAGCAGCCAAGTCTTATTAGCGGGGACCCGTGGCACCGGGGAGCTGTTTTTT.

V and J are TRBV6-5 and TRBJ1-6, with 7 positions matching TRBD1. V shed 1 base, J shed 10 bases, and the junction held 7 bases outside the gene matches. CDR3 length: 15 residues. Germline loops: CDR1 MNHEY, CDR2 SVGAGI. CDR3 amino acids: CASSYFTGADSPLHF. For the CDR3, the DNA is TGTGCCAGCAGTTACTTCACAGGGGCTGACTCACCCCTCCACTTT.

CDR3 sequence reads: CASSTYRDGYTF. The CDR3 bases are TGTGCCAGCAGTACATACAGGGATGGCTACACCTTC. This chain connects TRBV6-6 to TRBJ1-2; D is perhaps TRBD1 (6 bases). The CDR3 has 12 amino acids. The V gene lost 5 bases and the J gene lost 6 bases, with 10 bases spanning the gap. The germline gives CDR1 MNHNY, CDR2 SVGAGI (reference sequence).

The chain uses TRBV18 and TRBJ1-4, with 8 bases that match TRBD1. The CDR3 covers 16 residues. The trim removed 2 bases at V and 2 bases at J, leaving 4 bases unmatched. Germline V gives CDR1 KGHSH, CDR2 LQKENI. CDR3: CASSPATGGTNEKLFF. The DNA of the CDR3 is TGTGCCAGCTCACCAGCCACAGGGGGTACTAATGAAAAACTGTTTTTT.

The chain carries TRBV19 and TRBJ1-5, with a possible D match to TRBD1 (5 bases). CDR1 LNHDA and CDR2 SQIVND come from the germline V gene (reference sequence). Deletions cut 5 bases from V and 7 bases from J, with 12 bases between. The CDR3 runs 13 residues. CDR3 DNA sequence: TGTGCCAGTAGTGTTAGGGGAGGCCAGCCCCAGCATTTT. Translating it yields CASSVRGGQPQHF.

The chain is built from TRBV28 and TRBJ1-6, with D tentatively TRBD1 (6 bases). V lost 6 bases and J 7 bases, leaving 19 bases between the germline ends. In germline, CDR1 is MDHEN, CDR2 SYDVKM. The CDR3 length is 16 residues. This CDR3 is CASSPRRGAGNSPLHF. DNA of the CDR3: TGTGCCAGCAGCCCCCGGCGGGGGGCAGGGAATTCACCCCTCCACTTT.

The chain employs TRBV6-6 and TRBJ1-2; D ambiguous. This CDR3 has 16 residues. With 2 bases removed from V and 0 bases from J, the gap between germline ends came to 13 bases. CDR1 is MNHNY and CDR2 is SVGAGI in the germline V gene (reference sequence). The CDR3, as DNA: TGTGCCAGCAGTTACCCCCGTGGAGTTACTAACTATGGCTACACCTTC. Its translation: CASSYPRGVTNYGYTF.

The chain recombines TRBV30 with TRBJ1-1, with TRBD1 as a possible D gene (6 bases). This CDR3 has 13 amino acids. V lost 0 bases and J 6 bases, leaving 11 bases between the germline ends. Looked up from germline, CDR1 is GTSNPN and CDR2 is SVGIG (reference sequence). CDR3 DNA: TGTGCCTGGAGTGTGGGACCAGGGGCTGAAGCTTTCTTT. It translates to CAWSVGPGAEAFF.

This chain uses TRBV11-3 with TRBJ2-5; 7 positions match TRBD1. The CDR3 extends over 13 amino acids. With 6 bases clipped from V and 5 bases from J, the junction kept 6 bases outside the gene matches. The V gene's germline CDR1 is SGHNT and CDR2 YENEEA. Here the CDR3 DNA reads TGTGCCAGCAGTAGACAGGGCGGCGAGACCCAGTACTTC. Its translation is CASSRQGGETQYF.

The chain employs TRBV4-1 and TRBJ2-3, with 8 bases identical to TRBD2. Germline CDR1 is MGHRA and CDR2 is YSYEKL. This CDR3 contains 17 residues. V dropped 0 bases and J dropped 1; count of bases not matched to a gene: 6. The CDR3 spells CASSQDAAGVRTDTQYF. DNA of the CDR3: TGCGCCAGCAGCCAAGACGCAGCGGGGGTCCGCACAGATACGCAGTATTTT.

Only one count was recorded for this clone. The V call is TRBV4-1, the J call TRBJ1-2, with TRBD1 identical over 8 bases. The CDR3 covers 16 residues. V trimming: 8 bases; J trimming: 7 bases; junction bases outside the gene matches: 18. Per the germline V gene, CDR1 is MGHRA and CDR2 is YSYEKL. The CDR3 DNA reads TGCGCCAGCCGCACCCGCTTTTTCGACAGGGGTGTTGGCTACACCTTC. This translates into CASRTRFFDRGVGYTF.

V gene TRBV19 combines with J gene TRBJ1-1; 9 bases match TRBD1. The V and J ends lost 6 bases and 3 bases, in that order; junction bases with no gene match: 8. Germline V gene data show CDR1 as LNHDA and CDR2 as SQIVND (reference sequence). The CDR3 length is 15 residues. This CDR3 is CASRDRGFGDTEAFF. The CDR3 DNA reads TGTGCCAGTAGGGACAGGGGATTCGGGGACACTGAAGCTTTCTTT.

V and J are TRBV9 and TRBJ2-7, with 7 bases matching TRBD2. CDR1 SGDLS and CDR2 YYNGEE come from the germline V gene. J lost 5 bases, V lost 5 bases, and 16 bases had no gene match. The CDR3 contains 16 residues. CDR3 in amino acids: CASRGEQVRGVDEQYV. The CDR3 bases are TGTGCCAGCAGAGGGGAGCAGGTCCGGGGGGTCGACGAGCAGTACGTC.

Notes on this clone: Other DNA sequences in the same sample also yield this CDR3. V and J are TRBV5-1 and TRBJ1-5, with 7 bases aligning to TRBD1. Germline V gene lookup returns CDR1 SGHRS and CDR2 YFSETQ. This CDR3 is built from 13 residues. The V and J ends lost 4 bases and 7 bases, in that order; junction bases with no gene match: 5. The CDR3: CASSPTGDQPQHF. CDR3 coding DNA: TGCGCCAGCAGCCCCACAGGGGACCAGCCCCAGCATTTT.

J is TRBJ1-2 and V is TRBV11-2; D is ambiguous. CDR3 length equals 12 residues. Trimming took off 0 bases at V and 8 bases at J, with 7 bases between the two ends. CDR1 is SGHAT, CDR2 FQNNGV, per germline. CDR3 coding DNA: TGTGCCAGCAGCTTAGACGTTAAAGGCTACACCTTC. Protein sequence: CASSLDVKGYTF. The full variable domain, completed using reference TRBV11-2 and TRBJ1-2, is EAGVAQSPRYKIIEKRQSVAFWCNPISGHATLYWYQQILGQGPKLLIQFQNNGVVDDSQLPKDRFSAERLKGVDSTLKIQPAKLEDSAVYLCASSLDVKGYTFGSGTRLTVV.

The chain uses TRBV12-3 or TRBV12-4 and TRBJ1-2; D might be TRBD1 (5 bases). V was cut by 3 bases and J by 8 bases, with 7 bases left in between. The CDR3 runs to 11 residues. This CDR3 is CASSLGHGYTF. CDR3 coding DNA: TGTGCCAGCAGTTTGGGGCACGGCTACACCTTC.

The chain employs TRBV28 and TRBJ1-6, with D perhaps matching TRBD1 (6 bases). The CDR3 sequence is 12 residues long. Germline CDR1 is MDHEN and CDR2 is SYDVKM. Deletions cut 5 bases from V and 11 bases from J, with 10 bases between. The DNA for the CDR3 is TGTGCCAGCAGTACAGGGCTAACACCCCTCCACTTT. It translates to CASSTGLTPLHF.